One sample yielded the 22 T cell receptor beta chains listed below, sequenced in a study of a mutant IDH1 vaccine in newly diagnosed glioma. The time point was: week 11, during vaccination. With topical imiquimod, each dose of the vaccine consisted of 300 ug of mutant IDH1 20-mer peptide. Clones were read by immunoSEQ multiplex PCR, and TCRdb kept only the in-frame ones, dropping some. The data show around 60,000 clones, 89% seen once. These receptors have no known antigen. The sequencing here drew on PBMCs, taken from a glioma patient whose treatment included an IDH1 peptide vaccine. These receptors were obtained from a man aged 40-49 years with glioma.

The chain is built from TRBV5-4 and TRBJ2-1; D is possibly TRBD1 (6 bases). Germline V gene sequence: CDR1 SGHNT, CDR2 YYREEE (reference sequence). V was cut by 6 bases and J by 4 bases, with 17 bases left in between. This CDR3 has 15 amino acids. This chain's CDR3 is CASTSQSGAYNEQFF. CDR3 nucleotide sequence: TGTGCCAGCACGTCCCAGTCAGGGGCTTACAATGAGCAGTTCTTC.

This chain connects TRBV18 to TRBJ2-7; D gene uncertain. The CDR3 sequence is 12 residues long. The germline gives CDR1 KGHSH, CDR2 LQKENI. Trimming took off 2 bases at V and 7 bases at J, with 9 bases between the two ends. The CDR3, as DNA: TGTGCCAGCTCACCAGGAGTTCGGGAGCAGTACTTC. It codes for CASSPGVREQYF.

The chain joins TRBV5-1 to TRBJ1-4; 11 bases map to TRBD1. Germline V gene sequence: CDR1 SGHRS, CDR2 YFSETQ. Trimming at V came to 2 bases and at J to 3 bases, leaving 3 bases not matched to a gene. This CDR3 spans 16 amino acids. CDR3 sequence: CASSLGQGAANEKLFF. The CDR3 DNA reads as TGCGCCAGCAGCTTAGGACAGGGGGCGGCTAATGAAAAACTGTTTTTT.

This clone was counted a few times. The chain couples TRBV7-9 to TRBJ2-4; D is unclear. V was clipped by 5 bases and J by 1 base, with 15 bases between them. This CDR3 spans 16 amino acids. CDR1 SEHNR and CDR2 FQNEAQ come from the germline V gene (reference sequence). CDR3 sequence reads: CASSPGGTLAKNIQYF. CDR3 bases: TGTGCCAGCAGCCCCGGCGGCACCCTGGCCAAAAACATTCAGTACTTC.

This rearrangement joins TRBV5-5 to TRBJ2-1, with TRBD2 matching over 14 bases. The CDR3 is 16 residues long. Losses at the gene ends were 6 bases for V and 8 bases for J; bases not matched to a gene: 10. The germline V gene has CDR1 SGHKS and CDR2 YYEKEE (reference sequence). The CDR3 sequence is CASNPAGTSGSDEQFF. In DNA form, the CDR3 reads TGTGCCAGCAACCCCGCCGGGACTAGCGGGAGTGATGAGCAGTTCTTC.

This chain uses TRBV6-6 with TRBJ2-7; D is unresolved. The ends were cut back, 1 base at V and 6 bases at J, with 10 bases in the middle. The CDR3 length is 13 residues. Germline CDR1 and CDR2: MNHNY and SVGAGI (reference sequence). The CDR3 sequence is CASSYYDGSEQYF. The CDR3 bases are TGTGCCAGCAGTTACTACGACGGCTCCGAGCAGTACTTC.

This chain uses TRBV29-1 with TRBJ2-4; 11 nucleotides line up with TRBD2. The V segment lost 3 bases and the J segment 6 bases; nucleotides outside the gene matches: 1. CDR1 and CDR2 (germline): SQVTM, ANQGSEA. The CDR3 has 13 residues. CDR3: CSVDLAGGNIQYF. In DNA form, the CDR3 reads TGCAGCGTTGACCTAGCGGGGGGAAACATTCAGTACTTC.

The CDR3: CSARQGGTDTQYF. In DNA, the CDR3 is TGCAGCGCGAGACAGGGTGGAACAGATACGCAGTATTTT. The chain links TRBV29-1 to TRBJ2-3; 7 bases are a match to TRBD1. V trimming: 7 bases; J trimming: 3 bases; junction bases outside the gene matches: 7. CDR3 length equals 13 residues. The germline V gene encodes CDR1 SQVTM and CDR2 ANQGSEA.

The chain's CDR3 is CASAQGRRDEQFF. As DNA, the CDR3 is TGTGCCAGTGCCCAGGGGAGAAGGGATGAGCAGTTCTTC. The chain carries TRBV19 and TRBJ2-1, with D possibly matching TRBD1 (6 bases). CDR3 length: 13 residues. Per germline, CDR1 LNHDA and CDR2 SQIVND (reference sequence). Trimming stripped 8 bases from V and 8 bases from J, with 16 bases between.

In this sample, this clone turned up once. This chain connects TRBV28 to TRBJ1-4, with TRBD1 matching 9 bases. V was pared by 7 bases and J by 8 bases, with 5 bases of the junction left unmatched. Germline-derived CDR1 and CDR2 are MDHEN and SYDVKM. CDR3 length: 13 amino acids. The CDR3 sequence is CASTWTGVEKLFF. The CDR3 DNA sequence: TGTGCCAGCACCTGGACAGGGGTGGAAAAACTGTTTTTT.

The chain uses TRBV25-1 and TRBJ2-1; D is undetermined. Germline CDR1 reads MGHDK; CDR2 reads SYGVNS. This CDR3 spans 13 amino acids. V gave up 1 base and J gave up 8 bases, with 9 bases separating them. The CDR3 reads CASSESGEHEQFF. DNA for the CDR3: TGTGCCAGCAGTGAATCTGGGGAACATGAGCAGTTCTTC.

The chain links TRBV7-2 to TRBJ2-3; D gene unclear. Per the germline V gene, CDR1 is SGHTA and CDR2 is FQGNSA. There are 16 residues in the CDR3. V lost 4 bases and J 2 bases, leaving 16 bases between the germline ends. DNA for the CDR3: TGTGCCAGCAGCTCCGACACTGGGCTATCCACAGATACGCAGTATTTT. The encoded protein is CASSSDTGLSTDTQYF.

V is TRBV6-1 and J is TRBJ2-2; a weak D match, TRBD1 (5 bases). V dropped 7 bases and J dropped 5 bases, with 11 bases sitting between them. The CDR3 consists of 13 residues. Germline V gene data show CDR1 as MNHNS and CDR2 as SASEGT. CDR3 protein: CASNRQTTGELFF. For the CDR3, the DNA is TGTGCCAGCAATCGACAGACGACCGGGGAGCTGTTTTTT.

The rearrangement joins TRBV9 to TRBJ2-7, with no clear D. CDR1 and CDR2 (germline): SGDLS, YYNGEE. This CDR3 spans 13 amino acids. Trimming took off 3 bases at V and 2 bases at J, with 9 bases between the two ends. CDR3 region: CASSDDRTYEQYF. The CDR3 DNA reads as TGTGCCAGCAGCGACGACCGCACCTACGAGCAGTACTTC.

The table lists this clone with a few counts. J is TRBJ1-5 and V is TRBV18; no definite D call. There are 12 residues in the CDR3. Per germline, CDR1 KGHSH and CDR2 LQKENI. Trimming stripped 5 bases from V and 7 bases from J, with 9 bases between. DNA of the CDR3: TGTGCCAGCTCAACCTTTGCGCAGCCCCAGCATTTT. Translated, it gives CASSTFAQPQHF.

J is TRBJ2-7 and V is TRBV27; 8 positions match TRBD1. From germline, CDR1 is MNHEY and CDR2 SMNVEV (reference sequence). CDR3 length: 15 residues. V lost 5 bases and J lost 4; bases outside the gene matches: 10. The CDR3 loop is CASSTPTGGVYEQYF. CDR3 sequence (DNA): TGTGCCAGCAGTACGCCCACAGGGGGAGTATACGAGCAGTACTTC.

V usage is TRBV28 and J usage is TRBJ2-7, with D unclear. The CDR3 contains 13 residues. V lost 5 bases, J lost 0 bases, and 8 bases lay in between. Germline V CDR1 and CDR2: MDHEN, SYDVKM. CDR3 nucleotide sequence: TGTGCCAGCAGTCCCGTTAGCTCCTACGAGCAGTACGTC. Amino acids: CASSPVSSYEQYV.

This chain connects TRBV28 to TRBJ2-5; 9 bases fit TRBD2. CDR3 length: 17 residues. Trimming took 7 bases from V and 4 from J; bases not matched to a gene: 16. CDR1 and CDR2 from the germline V gene are MDHEN and SYDVKM. The CDR3 coding sequence is TGTGCCAGCACTACAAATAGCGGGAGCTGGATGGGAGAGACCCAGTACTTC. This codes for CASTTNSGSWMGETQYF.

With regard to this clone: Germline is not matched at one junction end, which may reflect a read error. The V and J genes are TRBV7-7 and TRBJ2-7; 9 bases are shared with TRBD2. The CDR3 covers 16 residues. The germline V gene has CDR1 SSHAT and CDR2 FNYEAQ (reference sequence). In nucleotides, the CDR3 is TGTGCTAGCAGCTTACGGCGGGAGGGATCGGGCTACGAGCAGTACTTC. This codes for CASSLRREGSGYEQYF.

The rearrangement joins TRBV4-3 to TRBJ2-7; 14 bases align to TRBD2. The CDR3 is made up of 16 amino acids. The V and J ends lost 4 bases and 5 bases, in that order; junction bases with no gene match: 7. Germline lookup yields CDR1 LGHNA and CDR2 YSLEER. This CDR3 reads CASSLGLAGVGNEQYF. In nucleotides, the CDR3 is TGCGCCAGCAGCCTGGGACTAGCGGGAGTGGGAAACGAGCAGTACTTC.

This clone turned up a few times. The rearrangement uses TRBV25-1 and TRBJ2-3; 9 bases are shared with TRBD2. Trimming took 7 bases from V and 5 from J; bases not matched to a gene: 10. Germline lookup yields CDR1 MGHDK and CDR2 SYGVNS. The CDR3 covers 15 residues. The CDR3 DNA reads TGTGCCAGCACCCGGCGGGAGGGCCGGAAAGATACGCAGTATTTT. Its translation is CASTRREGRKDTQYF.

This clone occurred a few times. At one boundary the junction diverges from the germline segment, which might be a read error. The V gene is TRBV7-7, the J gene TRBJ2-5; weak D call: TRBD1 (6 bases). Germline-derived CDR1 and CDR2 are SSHAT and FNYEAQ (reference sequence). CDR3 length equals 15 residues. CDR3 residues: CASSSQGHIQETQYF. In nucleotides, the CDR3 is TGTGCTAGCAGCTCCCAGGGACATATCCAAGAGACCCAGTACTTC. The full variable domain, with the rest looked up from reference TRBV7-7 and TRBJ2-5, is GAGVSQSPRYKVTKRGQDVTLRCDPISSHATLYWYQQALGQGPEFLTYFNYEAQPDKSGLPSDRFSAERPEGSISTLTIQRTEQRDSAMYRCASSSQGHIQETQYFGPGTRLLVL.